This TCR beta chain is from a study of CD8 T cells in Susac syndrome. RNA, at roughly 0.45 to 1 ug, was reverse transcribed with random hexamers. One entry per CDR3 protein results from TCRdb running MiXCR on the immunoSEQ multiplex PCR reads. The sample contains around 200,000 distinct CDR3 sequences, 85% to 95% of which appear only once. Germline V lookup: CDR1 MNHEY, CDR2 SVGAGI. J was trimmed by 6 bases and V by 6 bases; bases with no gene match: 3. This CDR3 comprises 13 residues. This clonotype appeared a single time. The chain combines TRBV6-5 with TRBJ2-7; 12 positions match TRBD2. This sequence was found in a human donor in good health. What was sequenced was CD4+ T cells from PBMCs. The CDR3 here is CASSPLAGGEQYV. CDR3 DNA sequence: TGTGCCAGCAGCCCACTAGCGGGAGGCGAGCAGTACGTC.